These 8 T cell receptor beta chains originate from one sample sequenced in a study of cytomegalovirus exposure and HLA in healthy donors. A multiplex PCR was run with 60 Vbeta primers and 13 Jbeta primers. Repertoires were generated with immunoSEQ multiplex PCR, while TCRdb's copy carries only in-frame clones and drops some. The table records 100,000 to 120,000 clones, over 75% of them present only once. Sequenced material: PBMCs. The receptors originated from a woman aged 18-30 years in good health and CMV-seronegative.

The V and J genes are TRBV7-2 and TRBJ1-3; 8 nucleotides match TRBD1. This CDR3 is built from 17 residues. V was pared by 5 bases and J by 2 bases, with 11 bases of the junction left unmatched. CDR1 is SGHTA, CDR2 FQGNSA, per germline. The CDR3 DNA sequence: TGTGCCAGCAGCCCTTACATCAGGACAGGGACTGGAAACACCATATATTTT. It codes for CASSPYIRTGTGNTIYF.

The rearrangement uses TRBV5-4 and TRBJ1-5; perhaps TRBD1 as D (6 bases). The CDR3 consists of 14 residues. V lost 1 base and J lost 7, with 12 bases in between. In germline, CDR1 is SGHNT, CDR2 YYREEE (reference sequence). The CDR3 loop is CASSLQGRGQPQHF. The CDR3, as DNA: TGTGCCAGCAGCTTGCAGGGGCGCGGCCAGCCCCAGCATTTT.

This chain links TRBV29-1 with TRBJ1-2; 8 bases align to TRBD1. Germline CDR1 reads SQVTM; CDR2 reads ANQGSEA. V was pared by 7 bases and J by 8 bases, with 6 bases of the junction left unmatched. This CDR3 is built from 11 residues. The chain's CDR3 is CSGGTGEGYTF. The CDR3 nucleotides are TGCAGCGGCGGGACAGGAGAGGGCTACACCTTC.

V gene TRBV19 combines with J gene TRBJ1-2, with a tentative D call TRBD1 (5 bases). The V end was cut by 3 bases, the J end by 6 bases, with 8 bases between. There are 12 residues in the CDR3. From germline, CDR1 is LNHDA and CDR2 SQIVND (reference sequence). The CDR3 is CASSIGGDGYTF. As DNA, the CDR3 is TGTGCCAGTAGTATTGGGGGGGATGGCTACACCTTC.

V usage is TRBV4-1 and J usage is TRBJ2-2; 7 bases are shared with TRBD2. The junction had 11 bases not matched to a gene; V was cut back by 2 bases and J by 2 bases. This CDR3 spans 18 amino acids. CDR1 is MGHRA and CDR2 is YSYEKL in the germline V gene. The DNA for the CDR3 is TGCGCCAGCAGCCAAATTCCGGGAAGCGGGGATAACACCGGGGAGCTGTTTTTT. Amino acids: CASSQIPGSGDNTGELFF.

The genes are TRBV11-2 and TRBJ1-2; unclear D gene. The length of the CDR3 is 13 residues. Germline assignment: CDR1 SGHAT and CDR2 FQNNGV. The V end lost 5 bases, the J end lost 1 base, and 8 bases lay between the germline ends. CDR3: CASSPTNNYGYTF. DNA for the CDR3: TGTGCCAGCAGCCCTACTAATAACTATGGCTACACCTTC.

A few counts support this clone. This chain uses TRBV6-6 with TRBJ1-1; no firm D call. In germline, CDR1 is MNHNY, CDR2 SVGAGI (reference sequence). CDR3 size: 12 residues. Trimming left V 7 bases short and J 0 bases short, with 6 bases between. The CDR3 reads CASNPMNTEAFF. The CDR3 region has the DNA TGTGCCAGCAATCCCATGAACACTGAAGCTTTCTTT.

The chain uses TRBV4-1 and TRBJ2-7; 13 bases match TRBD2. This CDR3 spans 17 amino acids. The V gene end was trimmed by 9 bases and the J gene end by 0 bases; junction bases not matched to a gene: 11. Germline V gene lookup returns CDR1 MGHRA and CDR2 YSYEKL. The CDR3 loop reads CARGQGLAGRSSYEQYV. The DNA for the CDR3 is TGCGCCAGGGGACAGGGACTAGCGGGGCGAAGCTCCTACGAGCAGTACGTC.